A selection of T cell receptor beta chains follows, all from one sample in a study of patients and donors after allogeneic stem cell transplantation. MiXCR was run by TCRdb on the RT-PCR reads, yielding one entry per CDR3 protein. The table lists roughly 200,000 distinct CDR3 sequences, more than 35% of them singletons. Sequenced material: blood, either unsorted or a sorted T cell fraction (not recorded which). These receptors were obtained from a human donor who was either an allogeneic HSCT recipient or a stem cell or donor lymphocyte infusion donor (not recorded which). It is not recorded whose cells these are; they may come from a transplant donor. Each CDR3 is given with its conserved first and last residue. D genes are given only for firm matches. Clone size is shown for a subset of rows, as once, few, many or a class of expanded clone.

j_gene: TRBJ1-1
abundance: NA
v_gene: TRBV2
d_gene: NA
CDR3nt: TGTGCCAGCAGTCCATTGAACATGAACACTGAAGCTTTCTTT
CDR3aa: CASSPLNMNTEAFF

j_gene: TRBJ2-1
abundance: NA
v_gene: TRBV2
d_gene: TRBD2
CDR3nt: TGTGCCAGCAGTCAACCAGCCCGACTAGCGGGCAATGAGCAGTTCTTC
CDR3aa: CASSQPARLAGNEQFF

j_gene: TRBJ1-2
abundance: NA
v_gene: TRBV12-3/TRBV12-4
d_gene: TRBD1
CDR3nt: TGTGCCAGCGGTCGGACAGGTCGGCAAAACTATGGCTACACCTTC
CDR3aa: CASGRTGRQNYGYTF

j_gene: TRBJ2-7
abundance: NA
v_gene: TRBV5-1
d_gene: NA
CDR3nt: TGCGCCAGCAGCTCCGATGACGGCCTCTCCTACGAGCAGTACTTC
CDR3aa: CASSSDDGLSYEQYF

j_gene: TRBJ1-4
abundance: NA
v_gene: TRBV5-1
d_gene: NA
CDR3nt: TGCGCCAGCAGCTTGGTGGCATCGGGGGAAAAACTGTTTTTT
CDR3aa: CASSLVASGEKLFF

j_gene: TRBJ1-2
abundance: many
v_gene: TRBV20-1
d_gene: NA
CDR3nt: TGCAGTGCTAAGGGGGGTGGCTACACCTTC
CDR3aa: CSAKGGGYTF

j_gene: TRBJ1-2
abundance: NA
v_gene: TRBV14
d_gene: NA
CDR3nt: TGTGCCAGCAGCCCCCCTCAAGGAGATCAGGGTGGCTACACCTTC
CDR3aa: CASSPPQGDQGGYTF

j_gene: TRBJ1-6
abundance: NA
v_gene: TRBV5-5
d_gene: NA
CDR3nt: TGTGCCAGCAGCTCTATTAATTCACCCCTCCACTTT
CDR3aa: CASSSINSPLHF

j_gene: TRBJ2-1
abundance: many
v_gene: TRBV5-1
d_gene: NA
CDR3nt: TGTGCCAGCAGCTTAGGGGGCAATGAGCAGTTCTTC
CDR3aa: CASSLGGNEQFF

j_gene: TRBJ2-7
abundance: NA
v_gene: TRBV27
d_gene: TRBD2
CDR3nt: TGTGCCAGCAGTTTATCGGGAGGGGAGCAGTACTTC
CDR3aa: CASSLSGGEQYF

j_gene: TRBJ1-5
abundance: NA
v_gene: TRBV5-1
d_gene: NA
CDR3nt: TGCGCCAGCAGCTGGGGGACAAATCAGCCCCAGCATTTT
CDR3aa: CASSWGTNQPQHF

j_gene: TRBJ1-2
abundance: NA
v_gene: TRBV2
d_gene: NA
CDR3nt: TGTGCCAGCAGTCCCGCGACCGGGGCAAACTATGGCTACACCTTC
CDR3aa: CASSPATGANYGYTF

j_gene: TRBJ1-1
abundance: NA
v_gene: TRBV20-1
d_gene: TRBD1
CDR3nt: TGCAGTGCTAGAAGGGGACAGGGGTGGAACACTGAAGCTTTCTTT
CDR3aa: CSARRGQGWNTEAFF

j_gene: TRBJ2-1
abundance: NA
v_gene: TRBV6-2/TRBV6-3
d_gene: NA
CDR3nt: TGTGCCAGCAGTTGGACCGGGACACGGAGCGCCAATGAGCAGTTCTTC
CDR3aa: CASSWTGTRSANEQFF

j_gene: TRBJ1-2
abundance: NA
v_gene: TRBV4-2
d_gene: NA
CDR3nt: TGTGCCAGCAGCCAAGGGGGGGAGTATGGCTACACCTTC
CDR3aa: CASSQGGEYGYTF

j_gene: TRBJ2-5
abundance: few
v_gene: TRBV15
d_gene: TRBD2
CDR3nt: TGTGCCACCAGCAGAGCGACTAGCAGGGAGACCCAGTACTTC
CDR3aa: CATSRATSRETQYF

j_gene: TRBJ1-1
abundance: NA
v_gene: TRBV10-3
d_gene: NA
CDR3nt: TGTGCCATCAGTGAGTCCAGGCAGGGGAGGAACACTGAAGCTTTCTTT
CDR3aa: CAISESRQGRNTEAFF

j_gene: TRBJ2-3
abundance: NA
v_gene: TRBV12-3/TRBV12-4
d_gene: NA
CDR3nt: TGTGCCAGCAGTTTAGGGCCCCCAGATACGCAGTATTTT
CDR3aa: CASSLGPPDTQYF

j_gene: TRBJ2-1
abundance: NA
v_gene: TRBV5-1
d_gene: TRBD2
CDR3nt: TGCGCCAGCAGCGACGGGACTAGCTACAATGAGCAGTTCTTC
CDR3aa: CASSDGTSYNEQFF

j_gene: TRBJ2-3
abundance: NA
v_gene: TRBV9
d_gene: TRBD2
CDR3nt: TGTGCCAGCAGCGACAGACTAGCTTCGACAGATACGCAGTATTTT
CDR3aa: CASSDRLASTDTQYF

j_gene: TRBJ1-2
abundance: NA
v_gene: TRBV27
d_gene: NA
CDR3nt: TGTGCCAGCACCATTAGGTGGGGCACGGAGGGCTACACCTTC
CDR3aa: CASTIRWGTEGYTF

j_gene: TRBJ1-2
abundance: few
v_gene: TRBV9
d_gene: TRBD1
CDR3nt: TGTGCCAGCAGCGTAGGGGACAGGGGCTACACCTTC
CDR3aa: CASSVGDRGYTF

j_gene: TRBJ2-1
abundance: NA
v_gene: TRBV6-5
d_gene: TRBD2
CDR3nt: TGTGCCAGCAGTAGGACTAGCGGGGGAAATGAGCAGTTCTTC
CDR3aa: CASSRTSGGNEQFF

j_gene: TRBJ1-3
abundance: few
v_gene: TRBV9
d_gene: TRBD1
CDR3nt: TGTGCCAGCAGCGTCCTTGGGACAGGGATCAGCTCTGGAAACACCATATATTTT
CDR3aa: CASSVLGTGISSGNTIYF

j_gene: TRBJ2-7
abundance: few
v_gene: TRBV28
d_gene: TRBD1
CDR3nt: TGTGCCAGCAACACAGGACAGGCCGTATGGGGTGAGCAGTACTTC
CDR3aa: CASNTGQAVWGEQYF

j_gene: TRBJ2-1
abundance: NA
v_gene: TRBV28
d_gene: NA
CDR3nt: TGTGCCAGCAGTTCGAGACTCGGCAGGTATGAGCAGTTCTTC
CDR3aa: CASSSRLGRYEQFF

j_gene: TRBJ2-5
abundance: NA
v_gene: TRBV5-1
d_gene: NA
CDR3nt: TGCGCCAGCAGGGCCAGGGACTACCAAGAGACCCAGTACTTC
CDR3aa: CASRARDYQETQYF

j_gene: TRBJ1-2
abundance: NA
v_gene: TRBV6-5
d_gene: TRBD1
CDR3nt: TGTGCCAGCAGTTACCGGGACAGCGCCTATGGCTACACCTTC
CDR3aa: CASSYRDSAYGYTF

j_gene: TRBJ2-1
abundance: NA
v_gene: TRBV5-4
d_gene: NA
CDR3nt: TGTGCCAGCAGCTCGCGGGATGGTGAGCAGTTCTTC
CDR3aa: CASSSRDGEQFF

j_gene: TRBJ1-1
abundance: few
v_gene: TRBV7-9
d_gene: NA
CDR3nt: TGTGCCAGCAGCTTAAGGGGGGAGGACACTGAAGCTTTCTTT
CDR3aa: CASSLRGEDTEAFF

j_gene: TRBJ2-3
abundance: NA
v_gene: TRBV27
d_gene: NA
CDR3nt: TGTGCCAGCAGCAGGGGGGGGCGAGTCACAGATACGCAGTATTTT
CDR3aa: CASSRGGRVTDTQYF

j_gene: TRBJ2-1
abundance: NA
v_gene: TRBV5-1
d_gene: TRBD2
CDR3nt: TGCGCCAGCAGCTTGGGAAGAGCGGGGAACTACAATGAGCAGTTCTTC
CDR3aa: CASSLGRAGNYNEQFF

j_gene: TRBJ1-3
abundance: NA
v_gene: TRBV6-6
d_gene: TRBD1
CDR3nt: TGTGCCAGCAGTTACTCAGGGGGCCGCGCAAACACCATATATTTT
CDR3aa: CASSYSGGRANTIYF

j_gene: TRBJ2-1
abundance: NA
v_gene: TRBV5-1
d_gene: NA
CDR3nt: TGCGCCAGCAGCGGTTACAGGAGCTCCTACAATGAGCAGTTCTTC
CDR3aa: CASSGYRSSYNEQFF

j_gene: TRBJ1-1
abundance: NA
v_gene: TRBV5-1
d_gene: TRBD1
CDR3nt: TGCGCCAGCAGCCTAGGGACAGGAGATGAAGCTTTCTTT
CDR3aa: CASSLGTGDEAFF

j_gene: TRBJ1-4
abundance: NA
v_gene: TRBV5-1
d_gene: NA
CDR3nt: TGCGCCAGCAGCTTGGCAGGGCACCCTAATGAAAAACTGTTTTTT
CDR3aa: CASSLAGHPNEKLFF

j_gene: TRBJ1-1
abundance: NA
v_gene: TRBV7-9
d_gene: NA
CDR3nt: TGTGCCAGCAGCTTTGCCTCACCCCGGAACACTGAAGCTTTCTTT
CDR3aa: CASSFASPRNTEAFF

j_gene: TRBJ1-1
abundance: NA
v_gene: TRBV7-3
d_gene: NA
CDR3nt: TGTGTCAGCAGCCCTACTGGGAACACTGAAGCTTTCTTT
CDR3aa: CVSSPTGNTEAFF

j_gene: TRBJ1-1
abundance: NA
v_gene: TRBV5-1
d_gene: NA
CDR3nt: TGCGCCAGCAGCTTGGCCGGAGAGTACTTGAACACTGAAGCTTTCTTT
CDR3aa: CASSLAGEYLNTEAFF

j_gene: TRBJ2-1
abundance: NA
v_gene: TRBV29-1
d_gene: NA
CDR3nt: TGCAGCGTTGGCGCCCGGGGGGCTTTCTACAATGAGCAGTTCTTC
CDR3aa: CSVGARGAFYNEQFF

j_gene: TRBJ2-7
abundance: NA
v_gene: TRBV6-2/TRBV6-3
d_gene: TRBD1
CDR3nt: TGTGCCAGCAGGGAACAGGGGCTTCTTTCCTACGAGCAGTACTTC
CDR3aa: CASREQGLLSYEQYF

j_gene: TRBJ1-4
abundance: few
v_gene: TRBV20-1
d_gene: TRBD1
CDR3nt: TGCAGTGCTAGCCGCCAGGGGGCTAATGAAAAACTGTTTTTT
CDR3aa: CSASRQGANEKLFF

j_gene: TRBJ2-1
abundance: few
v_gene: TRBV27
d_gene: TRBD1
CDR3nt: TGTGCCAGCAGGACAGGGGGCAATGAGCAGTTCTTC
CDR3aa: CASRTGGNEQFF

j_gene: TRBJ1-1
abundance: NA
v_gene: TRBV3-1
d_gene: TRBD1
CDR3nt: TGTGCCAGCAGCCTTACAGGGGGCGCGAGGAACACTGAAGCTTTCTTT
CDR3aa: CASSLTGGARNTEAFF

j_gene: TRBJ1-1
abundance: few
v_gene: TRBV12-3/TRBV12-4
d_gene: NA
CDR3nt: TGTGCCAGCAGTTTACGGGGGCGCGCTGAGGCTTTCTTT
CDR3aa: CASSLRGRAEAFF

j_gene: TRBJ2-5
abundance: NA
v_gene: TRBV30
d_gene: TRBD2
CDR3nt: TGTGCCTGGAGACCCTTGAGGGAGGGAGTGAGGCAAGAGACCCAGTACTTC
CDR3aa: CAWRPLREGVRQETQYF

j_gene: TRBJ2-5
abundance: few
v_gene: TRBV12-3/TRBV12-4
d_gene: NA
CDR3nt: TGTGCCAGCAGTTTCGTTAGCGGATCACAAGAGACCCAGTACTTC
CDR3aa: CASSFVSGSQETQYF

j_gene: TRBJ1-2
abundance: few
v_gene: TRBV7-9
d_gene: NA
CDR3nt: TGTGCCAGCAGCGGTCGGACAGTCAACTATGGCTACACCTTC
CDR3aa: CASSGRTVNYGYTF

j_gene: TRBJ1-1
abundance: NA
v_gene: TRBV12-3/TRBV12-4
d_gene: NA
CDR3nt: TGTGCCAGCAGTTTAGCCGGGACGCGGGGCGTTCGGGCTTTCTTT
CDR3aa: CASSLAGTRGVRAFF

j_gene: TRBJ1-5
abundance: NA
v_gene: TRBV7-2
d_gene: NA
CDR3nt: TGTGCCAGCAGCTTAGAGGCTTATCAGCCCCAGCATTTT
CDR3aa: CASSLEAYQPQHF

j_gene: TRBJ1-1
abundance: many
v_gene: TRBV12-3/TRBV12-4
d_gene: NA
CDR3nt: TGTGCCAGCAGTTCTATGGGCACTGAAGCTTTCTTT
CDR3aa: CASSSMGTEAFF

j_gene: TRBJ1-5
abundance: NA
v_gene: TRBV2
d_gene: NA
CDR3nt: TGTGCCAGCAGGAGGGGATCTGGACAGCCCCAGCATTTT
CDR3aa: CASRRGSGQPQHF

j_gene: TRBJ1-2
abundance: few
v_gene: TRBV12-3/TRBV12-4
d_gene: NA
CDR3nt: TGTGCCAGCAGTTTCGGGGAGACACTCTATGGCTACACCTTC
CDR3aa: CASSFGETLYGYTF

j_gene: TRBJ1-1
abundance: NA
v_gene: TRBV12-3/TRBV12-4
d_gene: NA
CDR3nt: TGTGCCAGCAGTCCCACGGCGGTATCTGAAGCTTTCTTT
CDR3aa: CASSPTAVSEAFF